These 27 T cell receptor beta chains originate from one sample sequenced in a study of breast tumors, draining lymph nodes, adjacent tissues. Axillary draining lymph nodes of breast cancer patients supplied the node samples. TCRdb fed the multiplex PCR reads into MiXCR, producing one record per CDR3 protein. This sample has some 100,000 distinct CDR3 sequences; 21% occur once, and the top ten carry around 1.2%. Sequencing was performed on axillary lymph node tissue. These receptors were obtained from a female donor with breast cancer. Some clones in this sample may be carry-over from other donors' samples.

This clonotype was counted a few times. The chain is built from TRBV30 and TRBJ2-6; perhaps D is TRBD1 or TRBD2 (5 bases each). Germline CDR1 is GTSNPN and CDR2 is SVGIG (reference sequence). The CDR3 contains 16 residues. Trimming pared 2 bases from V and 2 bases from J, leaving 13 bases between. CDR3 nucleotide sequence: TGTGCCTGGAGTTGGGGGTTTATCCCTGGGGCCAACGTCCTGACTTTC. Its protein is CAWSWGFIPGANVLTF.

There are many counts of this clonotype. One end of the junction fails to match germline, which may point to a read error. V gene TRBV29-1 combines with J gene TRBJ2-5, with 8 bases matching TRBD1. The germline V gene encodes CDR1 SQVTM and CDR2 ANQGSEA. The CDR3 consists of 12 residues. The DNA for the CDR3 is TGCAGCGTCGAAGACAGGGGAGATACCCAGTACTTC. This sequence encodes CSVEDRGDTQYF.

The J gene is TRBJ2-7, the V gene TRBV28, with D tentatively TRBD2 (5 bases). The CDR3 loop spans 14 amino acids. V lost 4 bases and J 3 bases, leaving 13 bases between the germline ends. The germline CDR1 and CDR2 sequences are MDHEN and SYDVKM. The CDR3 bases are TGTGCCAGCAGTTCCTTTCAGCGGTACTACGAGCAGTACTTC. It yields the protein CASSSFQRYYEQYF. The full variable domain, completed using reference TRBV28 and TRBJ2-7, is DVKVTQSSRYLVKRTGEKVFLECVQDMDHENMFWYRQDPGLGLRLIYFSYDVKMKEKGDIPEGYSVSREKKERFSLILESASTNQTSMYLCASSSFQRYYEQYFGPGTRLTVT.

Many counts were recorded for this clonotype. This chain uses TRBV5-1 with TRBJ1-4, with 7 positions matching TRBD1. The germline V gene encodes CDR1 SGHRS and CDR2 YFSETQ. This CDR3 has 14 residues. The ends lost 2 bases at V and 6 bases at J; junction bases unmatched: 4. The CDR3 reads CASSLQGRDEKLFF. CDR3 nucleotides: TGCGCCAGCAGCTTACAGGGGAGGGATGAAAAACTGTTTTTT.

This clonotype has a count of ten or more. The chain employs TRBV7-2 and TRBJ2-7; maybe TRBD2 (5 bases). The CDR3 spans 15 residues. Germline V gene sequence: CDR1 SGHTA, CDR2 FQGNSA. V gave up 4 bases and J gave up 2 bases, with 15 bases separating them. The DNA of the CDR3 is TGTGCCAGCAGCTCCACGCTGGCGGGCCCCTACGAGCAGTACTTC. Translated: CASSSTLAGPYEQYF.

Of note for this clonotype: Relative to the germline gene, one junction end is altered; a read error may explain this. The chain links TRBV24-1 to TRBJ2-3; 8 bases line up with TRBD1. Germline CDR1 KGHDR, CDR2 SFDVKD. The CDR3 totals 16 residues. DNA of the CDR3: TGTGCCACCAGTGATTCGTTTGAACGGGGGACAGGTACGCAGTATTTT. Translated: CATSDSFERGTGTQYF.

This clonotype was recorded at least ten times. The chain couples TRBV5-6 to TRBJ1-6; weak D call: TRBD1 (6 bases). With 1 base removed from V and 5 bases from J, the gap between germline ends came to 10 bases. The CDR3 covers 15 residues. CDR1 SGHDT and CDR2 YYEEEE come from the germline V gene. The CDR3 DNA reads TGTGCCAGCAGCTTGTTTCAGGGGAATAATTCACCCCTCCACTTT. It is translated as CASSLFQGNNSPLHF.

This clonotype showed up many times. V is TRBV7-9 and J is TRBJ2-7, with 7 bases lining up with TRBD2. This CDR3 is 13 amino acids long. CDR1 and CDR2 (germline): SEHNR, FQNEAQ (reference sequence). V gave up 5 bases and J gave up 5 bases; unmatched junction bases: 6. The CDR3 is CASSPPRGDEQYF. The CDR3 nucleotides read TGTGCCAGCAGCCCCCCTCGGGGGGACGAGCAGTACTTC. Using reference TRBV7-9 and TRBJ2-7 for the parts outside the CDR3, the full variable domain is DTGVSQNPRHKITKRGQNVTFRCDPISEHNRLYWYRQTLGQGPEFLTYFQNEAQLEKSRLLSDRFSAERPKGSFSTLEIQRTEQGDSAMYLCASSPPRGDEQYFGPGTRLTVT.

This clonotype was counted at least ten times. J is TRBJ2-3 and V is TRBV19; D is ambiguous. V lost 4 bases, J lost 0 bases, and 11 bases lay in between. This CDR3 contains 15 residues. The germline gives CDR1 LNHDA, CDR2 SQIVND (reference sequence). The CDR3 protein is CASSTPSGSTDTQYF. CDR3 nucleotides: TGTGCCAGTAGTACCCCTTCTGGTAGCACAGATACGCAGTATTTT. Full variable domain (rest looked up from reference TRBV19 and TRBJ2-3): DGGITQSPKYLFRKEGQNVTLSCEQNLNHDAMYWYRQDPGQGLRLIYYSQIVNDFQKGDIAEGYSVSREKKESFPLTVTSAQKNPTAFYLCASSTPSGSTDTQYFGPGTRLTVL.

The chain combines TRBV11-2 with TRBJ1-1; D is ambiguous. V lost 1 base to trimming and J lost 2 bases, with 11 bases between them. CDR1 is SGHAT and CDR2 is FQNNGV in the germline V gene. The CDR3 consists of 15 residues. CDR3 nucleotides: TGTGCCAGCAGCTTAGCCGTCCGGATCAACACTGAAGCTTTCTTT. This sequence encodes CASSLAVRINTEAFF. The full variable domain, with the rest looked up from reference TRBV11-2 and TRBJ1-1, is EAGVAQSPRYKIIEKRQSVAFWCNPISGHATLYWYQQILGQGPKLLIQFQNNGVVDDSQLPKDRFSAERLKGVDSTLKIQPAKLEDSAVYLCASSLAVRINTEAFFGQGTRLTVV.

In its sample, this clonotype was seen many times. V and J are TRBV11-2 and TRBJ2-3, with 8 positions matching TRBD1. Trimming cost V 0 bases and J 8 bases; bases outside gene matches: 7. Germline lookup yields CDR1 SGHAT and CDR2 FQNNGV. CDR3 length: 15 amino acids. CDR3 loop: CASSLDLRGRSTQYF. The CDR3 region has the DNA TGTGCCAGCAGCTTAGATCTCAGGGGGCGTAGTACGCAGTATTTT.

Regarding this clonotype: This sequence may be a read error, since a much larger clone differs from it by one base. V and J are TRBV19 and TRBJ2-1; D might be TRBD1 (5 bases). The CDR3 is made up of 13 amino acids. Germline CDR1 and CDR2: LNHDA and SQIVND (reference sequence). CDR3 nucleotide sequence: TGTGCCAGTAGGGACATCTCCTACAATGAGCAGCTCTTC. This translates into CASRDISYNEQLF.

This clonotype has ten or more counts. This chain joins TRBV28 and TRBJ2-7; D possibly corresponds to TRBD1 (5 bases). In germline, CDR1 is MDHEN, CDR2 SYDVKM. The CDR3 sequence is 13 residues long. With 6 bases removed from V and 1 base from J, the gap between germline ends came to 10 bases. The CDR3 spells CASRPRASYEQYF. The CDR3 bases are TGTGCCAGCAGACCCAGGGCGTCCTACGAGCAGTACTTC.

The sample holds many counts of this clonotype. This chain uses TRBV6-5 with TRBJ2-7, with TRBD2 identical over 7 bases. After removal of 4 bases from V and 0 bases from J, the junction contained 6 bases not matched to a gene. Germline V CDR1 and CDR2: MNHEY, SVGAGI. The CDR3 runs to 15 residues. CDR3: CASSSRGEPSYEQYF. The CDR3 bases are TGTGCCAGCAGTTCCCGGGGGGAACCCTCCTACGAGCAGTACTTC.

This clonotype has ten or more counts. The chain carries TRBV19 and TRBJ1-2; D gene uncertain. Germline-derived CDR1 and CDR2 are LNHDA and SQIVND (reference sequence). The V gene lost 5 bases and the J gene lost 6 bases, with 10 bases spanning the gap. The length of the CDR3 is 12 residues. This CDR3 reads CASSFMGNGYTF. The CDR3 region has the DNA TGTGCCAGTAGTTTTATGGGGAATGGCTACACCTTC. The full variable domain, rest sourced from reference TRBV19 and TRBJ1-2, is DGGITQSPKYLFRKEGQNVTLSCEQNLNHDAMYWYRQDPGQGLRLIYYSQIVNDFQKGDIAEGYSVSREKKESFPLTVTSAQKNPTAFYLCASSFMGNGYTFGSGTRLTVV.

This clonotype appeared many times. This chain links TRBV6-6 with TRBJ1-2, with D unclear. This CDR3 comprises 14 residues. CDR1 and CDR2 from the germline V gene are MNHNY and SVGAGI (reference sequence). V was shortened by 5 bases and J by 4 bases, with 14 bases between the two germline ends. The CDR3 spells CASSQRTGSYGYTF. The CDR3 region has the DNA TGTGCCAGCAGTCAGCGAACGGGCAGCTATGGCTACACCTTC.

This clonotype was seen at least ten times. The chain employs TRBV20-1 and TRBJ2-1, with D possibly called TRBD1 or TRBD2 (5 bases each). Germline-derived CDR1 and CDR2 are DFQATT and SNEGSKA (reference sequence). The CDR3 has 14 residues. Trimming shortened V by 4 bases and J by 2 bases, and 12 bases separated the two germline ends. The CDR3 DNA is TGCAGTGCTAAGCCCCCGGGGCCCTACAATGAGCAGTTCTTC. It is translated as CSAKPPGPYNEQFF.

There are many counts of this clonotype. This chain links TRBV2 with TRBJ2-1, with TRBD2 identical over 7 bases. From germline, CDR1 is SNHLY and CDR2 FYNNEI. V shed 4 bases and J 1 base; nucleotides not matched to a gene: 4. This CDR3 region has 15 residues. The CDR3 DNA reads as TGTGCCAGCAGTGCCGAGGGAGGGTCCTACAATGAGCAGTTCTTC. It is translated as CASSAEGGSYNEQFF.

This clonotype was seen repeatedly, ten times or more. The V call is TRBV27, the J call TRBJ1-6, with 7 bases lining up with TRBD1. Germline V gene lookup returns CDR1 MNHEY and CDR2 SMNVEV (reference sequence). The CDR3 has 15 amino acids. The V gene end was trimmed by 8 bases and the J gene end by 4 bases; junction bases not matched to a gene: 8. CDR3 in DNA: TGTGCCAGCGGTACAGGGGTTCTATATAATTCACCCCTCCACTTT. This translates into CASGTGVLYNSPLHF.

The chain couples TRBV12-3 or TRBV12-4 to TRBJ2-3; perhaps TRBD2 as D (5 bases). Trimming pared 0 bases from V and 2 bases from J, leaving 15 bases between. CDR3 size: 17 residues. CDR3 sequence (DNA): TGTGCCAGCAGTTTAGCGCTCATGAGGGCTTTCACAGATACGCAGTATTTT. Amino acids: CASSLALMRAFTDTQYF.

This clonotype was observed at least ten times. This chain uses TRBV5-1 with TRBJ1-4; 7 bases match TRBD1. The V and J ends lost 3 bases and 5 bases, in that order; junction bases with no gene match: 7. This CDR3 is 15 amino acids long. Per germline, CDR1 SGHRS and CDR2 YFSETQ. This CDR3 reads CASSSIQGQNEKLFF. The DNA of the CDR3 is TGCGCCAGCAGCTCTATACAGGGGCAAAATGAAAAACTGTTTTTT. The variable domain in full, completed from reference TRBV5-1 and TRBJ1-4, reads KAGVTQTPRYLIKTRGQQVTLSCSPISGHRSVSWYQQTPGQGLQFLFEYFSETQRNKGNFPGRFSGRQFSNSRSEMNVSTLELGDSALYLCASSSIQGQNEKLFFGSGTQLSVL.

This clonotype was seen repeatedly, ten times or more. This CDR3 reads CASSWAPMGELFF. DNA for the CDR3: TGTGCCAGCAGCTGGGCACCGATGGGGGAGCTGTTTTTT. The V gene is TRBV11-2, the J gene TRBJ2-2, with unresolved D. V lost 4 bases and J lost 8, with 11 bases in between. This CDR3 comprises 13 residues. The germline CDR1 and CDR2 sequences are SGHAT and FQNNGV.

This clonotype has ten or more counts. V usage is TRBV6-2 or TRBV6-3 and J usage is TRBJ1-3; D perhaps matches TRBD1 (5 bases). Trimming removed 2 bases from V and 1 base from J, with 15 bases in between. The CDR3 covers 17 residues. CDR1 and CDR2 from the germline V gene are MNHEY and SVGEGT. The CDR3 protein is CASSYTSGGVSGNTIYF. The CDR3 coding sequence is TGTGCCAGCAGTTACACATCGGGAGGGGTTTCTGGAAACACCATATATTTT.

With respect to this clonotype: This may stem from a read error, because a much larger clone lies one nucleotide away. The rearrangement uses TRBV12-3 or TRBV12-4 and TRBJ2-3; no clear D. This CDR3 has 15 residues. Trimming left V 3 bases short and J 3 bases short, with 13 bases between. The CDR3 nucleotides read TGTGCCAGCAGTTTGCTAATAGGCTTAACAGATACGCAGTATTTT. It specifies CASSLLIGLTDTQYF.

This clonotype was detected ten times or more. The chain joins TRBV10-3 to TRBJ2-7; TRBD1 agrees at 7 bases. There are 14 residues in the CDR3. The trim removed 10 bases at V and 1 base at J, leaving 10 bases unmatched. Looked up from germline, CDR1 is ENHRY and CDR2 is SYGVKD. This CDR3 is CASRGGPGSYEQYF. The CDR3 DNA is TGTGCCAGCCGAGGGGGCCCGGGGTCCTACGAGCAGTACTTC.

This clonotype was seen many times. The rearrangement links TRBV7-9 to TRBJ2-3, with TRBD2 identical over 7 bases. Trimming took 4 bases from V and 1 from J; bases not matched to a gene: 17. The CDR3 is 19 residues long. Germline V lookup: CDR1 SEHNR, CDR2 FQNEAQ (reference sequence). The CDR3 nucleotides read TGTGCCAGCAGCTCGAGCGGCGGGGGTGCAATCTATGGCACAGATACGCAGTATTTT. This encodes CASSSSGGGAIYGTDTQYF.

This clonotype has ten or more counts. The rearrangement uses TRBV19 and TRBJ2-6, with D perhaps being TRBD1 or TRBD2 (5 bases each). The length of the CDR3 is 16 residues. Germline-derived CDR1 and CDR2 are LNHDA and SQIVND (reference sequence). Trimming removed 3 bases at V and 2 bases at J, with 11 bases between. CDR3 sequence: CASSINRGTGANVLTF. For the CDR3, the DNA is TGTGCCAGTAGTATTAATCGGGGCACTGGGGCCAACGTCCTGACTTTC.